This TCR beta chain came from a study of blood T cell repertoires in COVID-19. In the study overall: Spain, Italy and the United States supplied samples that represented acute and convalescent COVID-19. The analysed material was cDNA or gDNA that came from T cells, B-cell-depleted T cells, or PBMCs.

Germline CDR1 reads KGHSH; CDR2 reads LQKENI. Trimming took 6 bases from V and 7 from J, leaving 22 bases between them. The CDR3 is 15 amino acids. Per the original data handling: The authors estimated nucleated cell counts from reference gene primer amplification. Only in-frame clones appear in the TCRdb table, and some are missing; sequencing was by immunoSEQ multiplex PCR. That table is the source of V, J and clone size, and D and trimming were worked out from the DNA. Of hundreds of thousands of clones in the sample, 70% to 90% were seen once. One Seattle source followed patients from active infection through their disease course.

This TCR came from a woman aged 55-70 years with COVID-19, enrolled during active disease. The chain is built from TRBV18 and TRBJ2-7; possible D gene TRBD2, 6 bases. The sample taken for sequencing was peripheral blood. The CDR3 here is CASSPPGLRLGEQYF. The CDR3 region has the DNA TGTGCCAGCTCTCCCCCGGGACTGAGATTGGGTGAGCAGTACTTC.